Each of the 9 T cell receptor beta chains below was sequenced from the same sample in a study of response to subunit inactivated influenza vaccine. MiXCR, applied by TCRdb to the RT-PCR reads, yields one record per CDR3 protein. Of 860,000 or so distinct CDR3 sequences listed, 21% were seen once; the top ten hold approximately 10%. This material consisted of PBMCs from blood, taken more than 4 days after vaccination. Source of these receptors: a man between 45 and 60 years old who received an inactivated influenza vaccine.

The V call is TRBV12-3 or TRBV12-4, the J call TRBJ2-3; TRBD1 matches 7 bases. The CDR3 is 15 residues long. V was clipped by 6 bases and J by 0 bases; unmatched bases: 6. The DNA of the CDR3 is TGTGCCAGCAGCCCGGACAGGTCTAGCACAGATACGCAGTATTTT. Amino acid sequence: CASSPDRSSTDTQYF.

This clonotype was seen more than once but under ten times. This chain uses TRBV6-5 with TRBJ2-5; no reliable D call. The CDR3 totals 16 residues. The germline V and J ends were trimmed by 3 bases and 2 bases, with 16 bases remaining between them. Germline loops: CDR1 MNHEY, CDR2 SVGAGI. CDR3 nucleotide sequence: TGTGCCAGCAGTTATGTTTCGGGTTTGGGGCAAGAGACCCAGTACTTC. Amino acid sequence: CASSYVSGLGQETQYF.

This clonotype was counted between two and nine times. This chain joins TRBV7-2 and TRBJ2-7; 7 positions agree with TRBD2. The length of the CDR3 is 16 residues. Germline values: CDR1 SGHTA, CDR2 FQGNSA. Losses at the gene ends were 5 bases for V and 1 base for J; bases not matched to a gene: 11. CDR3 nucleotides: TGTGCCAGCAGCATGGAGGGGCGGGGAGGGTCCTACGAGCAGTACTTC. This sequence encodes CASSMEGRGGSYEQYF.

The V and J genes are TRBV11-2 and TRBJ1-4, with no clear D. V was pared by 0 bases and J by 3 bases, with 8 bases between. The CDR3 spans 15 residues. Germline V lookup: CDR1 SGHAT, CDR2 FQNNGV. The CDR3 DNA reads as TGTGCCAGCAGCTTAGAAAGGGTTTCTAATGAAAAACTGTTTTTT. This gives the protein CASSLERVSNEKLFF.

The chain has TRBV6-5 and TRBJ2-2; 7 bases match TRBD1. This CDR3 has 16 residues. Germline-derived CDR1 and CDR2 are MNHEY and SVGAGI. J was trimmed by 6 bases and V by 4 bases; bases with no gene match: 11. The CDR3 nucleotides read TGTGCCAGCAGTTCCTCGACAGGGTCCACACCCGGGGAGCTGTTTTTT. This gives the protein CASSSSTGSTPGELFF.

This clonotype was seen ten or more times. The chain recombines TRBV5-5 with TRBJ1-1; weak D call: TRBD1 (6 bases). V lost 2 bases, J lost 1 base, and 9 bases lay in between. The CDR3 consists of 14 residues. Germline lookup yields CDR1 SGHKS and CDR2 YYEKEE (reference sequence). Here the CDR3 reads CASSLDRRNTEAFF. The CDR3 region has the DNA TGTGCCAGCAGCTTAGACAGGAGGAACACTGAAGCTTTCTTT.

This clonotype was seen a few times. The chain recombines TRBV5-5 with TRBJ1-1; D perhaps matches TRBD1 (5 bases). The germline gives CDR1 SGHKS, CDR2 YYEKEE (reference sequence). Trimming stripped 2 bases from V and 2 bases from J, with 13 bases between. This CDR3 is built from 15 residues. The CDR3 is CASSFAGGPNTEAFF. In nucleotides, the CDR3 is TGTGCCAGCAGCTTTGCCGGGGGACCTAACACTGAAGCTTTCTTT.

This clonotype was picked up a small number of times. The V and J genes are TRBV4-3 and TRBJ2-3; 9 bases are a match to TRBD2. With 0 bases clipped from V and 9 bases from J, the junction kept 10 bases outside the gene matches. The germline V gene has CDR1 LGHNA and CDR2 YSLEER. This CDR3 has 16 residues. The CDR3 DNA reads as TGCGCCAGCAGCCAAGAAGGGCGGGGGGGCCGTGAAACGCAGTATTTT. Amino acid sequence: CASSQEGRGGRETQYF.

The V call is TRBV13, the J call TRBJ2-1, with 9 bases fitting TRBD1. CDR1 and CDR2 (germline): PRHDT, FYEKMQ (reference sequence). J was trimmed by 5 bases and V by 7 bases; bases with no gene match: 9. CDR3 length: 15 amino acids. The CDR3 sequence: CASKYRDRDDNEQFF. The CDR3 DNA reads as TGTGCCAGCAAGTACCGGGACAGGGATGACAATGAGCAGTTCTTC.